Each of the 5 T cell receptor beta chains below was sequenced from the same sample in a study of radiotherapy plus CTLA-4 blockade in lung cancer. TCRdb's table, derived via immunoSEQ multiplex PCR, lists solely in-frame clones and lacks some. Counted here are 25,000 to 35,000 clones, 80% to 90% occurring once; the ten biggest clones make up roughly 25%. The specimen was peripheral blood, collected from a patient treated with radiotherapy plus ipilimumab. These receptors all stem from a human donor with non-small cell lung cancer that progressed on radiotherapy plus ipilimumab.

The table lists this clone with a few counts. This chain joins TRBV7-9 and TRBJ2-3; unclear D gene. The V and J ends lost 3 bases and 3 bases respectively, with 4 bases between them. The length of the CDR3 is 12 residues. From germline, CDR1 is SEHNR and CDR2 FQNEAQ (reference sequence). CDR3 region: CASSFKTDTQYF. CDR3 DNA sequence: TGTGCCAGCAGCTTCAAAACAGATACGCAGTATTTT. Full variable domain (missing parts from reference TRBV7-9 and TRBJ2-3): DTGVSQNPRHKITKRGQNVTFRCDPISEHNRLYWYRQTLGQGPEFLTYFQNEAQLEKSRLLSDRFSAERPKGSFSTLEIQRTEQGDSAMYLCASSFKTDTQYFGPGTRLTVL.

This clone was seen a handful of times. The rearrangement joins TRBV10-1 to TRBJ1-5; 9 bases agree with TRBD1. This CDR3 has 15 amino acids. Trimming took 6 bases from V and 6 from J; bases not matched to a gene: 9. The V gene's germline CDR1 is WNHNN and CDR2 SYGVQD (reference sequence). The CDR3 region is CASREKGQGSQPQHF. The CDR3 bases are TGCGCCAGCAGGGAAAAAGGACAGGGGTCTCAGCCCCAGCATTTT.

This clone was seen a single time. V usage is TRBV5-6 and J usage is TRBJ2-5; D is unclear. Germline CDR1 and CDR2: SGHDT and YYEEEE. The V end lost 3 bases, the J end lost 0 bases, and 6 bases lay between the germline ends. The CDR3 contains 13 residues. The CDR3 coding sequence is TGTGCCAGCAGCTATAGCTACCAAGAGACCCAGTACTTC. Translated, it gives CASSYSYQETQYF.

V is TRBV7-2 and J is TRBJ2-3; D possibly corresponds to TRBD2 (6 bases). This CDR3 comprises 16 residues. V shed 1 base and J shed 1 base, with 12 bases lying between them. The germline V gene encodes CDR1 SGHTA and CDR2 FQGNSA. The DNA for the CDR3 is TGTGCCAGCAGCTTAGAGGGGACTGATGGCACAGATACGCAGTATTTT. Protein sequence: CASSLEGTDGTDTQYF.

This chain joins TRBV10-3 and TRBJ1-1; no firm D call. Germline V gene data show CDR1 as ENHRY and CDR2 as SYGVKD. Deletions cut 3 bases from V and 0 bases from J, with 11 bases between. The CDR3 is 15 residues long. The CDR3 nucleotides read TGTGCCATCAGTGAACGGGGAACCCTGAACACTGAAGCTTTCTTT. Translating gives CAISERGTLNTEAFF.